Shown below are 29 T cell receptor beta chains from a single sample sequenced in a study of blood T cell repertoires in COVID-19 (dated by TCRdb to the early 2020s). The library relied on the immunoSEQ multiplex PCR assay. Held by TCRdb, this immuneACCESS table contains in-frame sequences only and omits some clones. Under half of the omission traces to an unresolved V gene where checked; the cause of the rest is unknown. The sample table contains fewer than 200,000 clones; only one count was recorded for just under 85% of them. Roughly 2.5% of the sample comes from the top ten. Sequencing was done on a sample of peripheral blood. Receptors originate from an elderly woman with COVID-19, enrolled during active disease.

The J gene is TRBJ2-3, the V gene TRBV7-9, with 10 positions matching TRBD2. Germline V gives CDR1 SEHNR, CDR2 FQNEAQ (reference sequence). This CDR3 contains 16 residues. V was clipped by 5 bases and J by 2 bases; unmatched bases: 7. The CDR3 region has the DNA TGTGCCAGCAGCCCAAGACTAGCGGGCCACACAGATACGCAGTATTTT. This encodes CASSPRLAGHTDTQYF.

This chain joins TRBV6-5 and TRBJ1-6; D may be TRBD1 (5 bases). Germline lookup yields CDR1 MNHEY and CDR2 SVGAGI. This CDR3 is built from 16 residues. V was cut by 0 bases and J by 10 bases, with 16 bases left in between. The CDR3 sequence: CASSYSLSPAGSPLHF. The CDR3 nucleotides read TGTGCCAGCAGTTACTCATTGTCCCCCGCAGGGTCACCCCTCCACTTT.

This rearrangement joins TRBV21-1 to TRBJ1-1; the listed D gene, TRBD1, was not tested against the DNA. TRBV21-1 is flagged as a pseudogene. CDR3 length equals 12 residues. The CDR3 nucleotides are TGTGCCAGCAGCAAAGCCGTCAGTGAAGCTTTCTTT. Translating gives CASSKAVSEAFF.

The chain joins TRBV6-2 or TRBV6-3 to TRBJ2-5, with D possibly being TRBD1 (6 bases). This CDR3 is built from 14 residues. Trimming took 2 bases from V and 5 from J, leaving 12 bases between them. The germline V gene encodes CDR1 MNHEY and CDR2 SVGEGT. The CDR3: CASSYAGVMETQYF. The CDR3 coding sequence is TGTGCCAGCAGTTACGCAGGGGTGATGGAGACCCAGTACTTC.

In its sample, this clone was seen a few times. The chain links TRBV29-1 to TRBJ1-2; D gene uncertain. There are 10 residues in the CDR3. Per germline, CDR1 SQVTM and CDR2 ANQGSEA. The V end lost 5 bases, the J end lost 6 bases, and 7 bases lay between the germline ends. CDR3 region: CSVSEDGYTF. The DNA of the CDR3 is TGCAGCGTTTCAGAGGATGGCTACACCTTC. Full variable domain (rest looked up from reference TRBV29-1 and TRBJ1-2): SAVISQKPSRDICQRGTSLTIQCQVDSQVTMMFWYRQQPGQSLTLIATANQGSEATYESGFVIDKFPISRPNLTFSTLTVSNMSPEDSSIYLCSVSEDGYTFGSGTRLTVV.

The gene calls are TRBV3-1 (or the pseudogene TRBV3-2) and TRBJ2-1; 8 bases are a match to TRBD2. The CDR3 has 16 residues. Germline V gene sequence: CDR1 LGHDT, CDR2 YNNKEL (reference sequence). V shed 4 bases and J 3 bases; nucleotides not matched to a gene: 8. CDR3 nucleotides: TGTGCCAGCAGCCCGCCCACTAGCGGAGGCTACAATGAGCAGTTCTTC. It encodes CASSPPTSGGYNEQFF.

The rearrangement links TRBV18 to TRBJ1-6, with 8 nucleotides matching TRBD1. V dropped 5 bases and J dropped 8; count of bases not matched to a gene: 5. Germline V gene lookup returns CDR1 KGHSH and CDR2 LQKENI. This CDR3 is 14 amino acids long. The CDR3 spells CASSWGTGDSPLHF. As DNA, the CDR3 is TGTGCCAGCTCATGGGGGACAGGAGATTCACCCCTCCACTTT.

The V call is TRBV9, the J call TRBJ2-1; the D gene is possibly TRBD2 (6 bases). Germline values: CDR1 SGDLS, CDR2 YYNGEE. The CDR3 spans 14 residues. The V gene lost 4 bases and the J gene lost 7 bases, with 15 bases spanning the gap. CDR3 nucleotides: TGTGCCAGCAGCACAGGAGGGCCTATTAATGAGCAGTTCTTC. Translation gives CASSTGGPINEQFF.

CDR3 sequence (DNA): TGCGCCAGCAGCCCCCGACAGGGTCGGGGCTATGGCTACACCTTC. This sequence encodes CASSPRQGRGYGYTF. This chain links TRBV5-1 with TRBJ1-2; 7 nucleotides align to TRBD1. Germline assignment: CDR1 SGHRS and CDR2 YFSETQ. The CDR3 sequence is 15 residues long. Trimming at V came to 4 bases and at J to 4 bases, leaving 10 bases not matched to a gene.

About this clone itself: One junction end disagrees with the germline gene, perhaps due to a read error. The chain carries TRBV27 and TRBJ2-5; 9 nucleotides agree with TRBD2. The CDR3 consists of 12 residues. Germline values: CDR1 MNHEY, CDR2 SMNVEV (reference sequence). The CDR3 loop is CASSPRNSGRNF. The CDR3 DNA sequence: TGTGCCAGCAGTCCCCGTAATAGCGGGAGAAACTTC.

This chain joins TRBV4-3 and TRBJ2-5; D ambiguous. CDR1 LGHNA and CDR2 YSLEER come from the germline V gene. The CDR3 is 15 amino acids. V lost 2 bases to trimming and J lost 1 base, with 11 bases between them. CDR3 residues: CASSQNSGIQETQYF. The CDR3 nucleotides read TGCGCCAGCAGCCAAAATTCAGGAATCCAAGAGACCCAGTACTTC.

This chain connects TRBV30 to TRBJ1-1, with a weak D call TRBD1 (6 bases). The CDR3 is 12 amino acids. CDR1 GTSNPN and CDR2 SVGIG come from the germline V gene (reference sequence). V gave up 2 bases and J gave up 6 bases, with 10 bases separating them. The CDR3 protein is CAWSRGRAEAFF. In DNA, the CDR3 is TGTGCCTGGAGTAGGGGGAGGGCTGAAGCTTTCTTT.

The rearrangement uses TRBV9 and TRBJ1-6, with 10 bases aligning to TRBD1. The CDR3 covers 17 residues. V was pared by 1 base and J by 7 bases, with 8 bases of the junction left unmatched. CDR1 SGDLS and CDR2 YYNGEE come from the germline V gene. The CDR3 spells CASSVRDRGVQNSPLHF. The CDR3 DNA reads TGTGCCAGCAGCGTACGGGACAGGGGAGTTCAGAATTCACCCCTCCACTTT.

The chain carries TRBV2 and TRBJ1-2; a possible D gene is TRBD1 (6 bases). Trimming stripped 5 bases from V and 3 bases from J, with 10 bases between. CDR1 is SNHLY and CDR2 is FYNNEI in the germline V gene. The CDR3 sequence is 13 residues long. In DNA, the CDR3 is TGTGCCAGCAGTCGGGGACAATACTATGGCTACACCTTC. The encoded protein is CASSRGQYYGYTF.

The gene calls are TRBV18 and TRBJ2-5, with 12 bases fitting TRBD1. The CDR3 has 17 amino acids. The germline CDR1 and CDR2 sequences are KGHSH and LQKENI. J gave up 5 bases and V 3 bases, and 10 bases lay outside the gene matches. The CDR3, as DNA: TGTGCCAGCTCACCGATGGGGACAGGGGGCCTCGGGGAGACCCAGTACTTC. It yields the protein CASSPMGTGGLGETQYF.

V gene TRBV27 combines with J gene TRBJ2-1; 13 bases line up with TRBD2. This CDR3 region has 19 residues. CDR1 and CDR2 from the germline V gene are MNHEY and SMNVEV (reference sequence). The trim removed 5 bases at V and 1 base at J, leaving 11 bases unmatched. The CDR3 spells CASSPGLAGVRGSYNEQFF. CDR3 bases: TGTGCCAGCAGTCCCGGACTAGCGGGGGTGAGGGGGTCCTACAATGAGCAGTTCTTC.

The V gene is TRBV18, the J gene TRBJ2-1; no reliable D call. Trimming cost V 5 bases and J 3 bases, with 8 bases left between them. The CDR3 covers 13 residues. From germline, CDR1 is KGHSH and CDR2 LQKENI. The CDR3 region is CASSSDFYNEQFF. CDR3 DNA sequence: TGTGCCAGCTCATCTGACTTCTACAATGAGCAGTTCTTC.

CDR3 nucleotides: TGCGCCAGCAGCCAAGTTCGGGACAGCCCCCCGTATTTT. Protein: CASSQVRDSPPYF. This chain uses TRBV4-1 with TRBJ2-3; 7 bases are a match to TRBD1. The CDR3 is 13 residues long. V was pared by 1 base and J by 14 bases, with 9 bases of the junction left unmatched. The germline V gene encodes CDR1 MGHRA and CDR2 YSYEKL.

The V and J genes are TRBV18 and TRBJ2-2; D gene ambiguous. CDR1 and CDR2 (germline): KGHSH, LQKENI. V was clipped by 1 base and J by 3 bases, with 6 bases between them. The CDR3 totals 14 residues. The DNA of the CDR3 is TGTGCCAGCTCACCACTAGCCCACACCGGGGAGCTGTTTTTT. Protein product: CASSPLAHTGELFF.

The chain couples TRBV6-5 to TRBJ2-7; D not resolved. This CDR3 contains 13 residues. The germline CDR1 and CDR2 sequences are MNHEY and SVGAGI. V was cut by 6 bases and J by 2 bases, with 11 bases left in between. CDR3 in DNA: TGTGCCAGCAGACGCTATCCGACCTACGAGCAGTACTTC. It encodes CASRRYPTYEQYF.

The J gene is TRBJ1-2, the V gene TRBV7-3; 7 bases line up with TRBD1. The CDR3 length is 14 residues. CDR1 and CDR2 from the germline V gene are SGHTA and FQGTGA. Trimming removed 5 bases from V and 6 bases from J; junction bases left unmatched: 9. The CDR3 nucleotides read TGTGCCAGCAGCCCGAACAGGGGAAGCGATGGCTACACCTTC. Encoded protein: CASSPNRGSDGYTF.

The J gene is TRBJ1-2, the V gene TRBV5-1; D perhaps matches TRBD1 (5 bases). Germline values: CDR1 SGHRS, CDR2 YFSETQ. V lost 0 bases, J lost 6 bases, and 15 bases lay in between. The CDR3 runs 15 residues. The CDR3 DNA is TGCGCCAGCAGCTTGGGCCGAGGCAGGGAGGATGGCTACACCTTC. It encodes CASSLGRGREDGYTF.

The J gene is TRBJ2-1, the V gene TRBV19; D gene unclear. V dropped 3 bases and J dropped 4 bases, with 13 bases sitting between them. Germline V gene sequence: CDR1 LNHDA, CDR2 SQIVND (reference sequence). This CDR3 is 15 amino acids long. CDR3 residues: CASSILGGLYNEQFF. The DNA for the CDR3 is TGTGCCAGTAGTATCTTAGGCGGATTATACAATGAGCAGTTCTTC.

This clone has just a few counts. This chain connects TRBV5-6 to TRBJ1-2; D call uncertain. Per the germline V gene, CDR1 is SGHDT and CDR2 is YYEEEE. V was trimmed by 1 base and J by 2 bases, leaving 9 bases between them. The CDR3 covers 14 residues. CDR3: CASSLPGGNYGYTF. Here the CDR3 DNA reads TGTGCCAGCAGCTTGCCCGGCGGAAACTATGGCTACACCTTC.

V gene TRBV27 combines with J gene TRBJ2-7, with D perhaps matching TRBD1 (8 bases). This CDR3 spans 15 amino acids. Trimming left V 6 bases short and J 6 bases short, with 21 bases between. The V gene's germline CDR1 is MNHEY and CDR2 SMNVEV (reference sequence). CDR3 nucleotides: TGTGCCAGCAGACAGGGGGGGACAGGCTACGGCGAGCAGTACTTC. It specifies CASRQGGTGYGEQYF.

The genes are TRBV6-5 and TRBJ1-1; TRBD1 might be the D (6 bases). Germline CDR1 and CDR2: MNHEY and SVGAGI. The CDR3 spans 14 residues. V lost 0 bases to trimming and J lost 4 bases, with 9 bases between them. CDR3 loop: CASSYSPGVTEAFF. The CDR3, as DNA: TGTGCCAGCAGTTACTCCCCAGGGGTCACTGAAGCTTTCTTT.

The gene calls are TRBV4-3 and TRBJ2-3; the match to TRBD1 covers 8 bases. The CDR3 is 17 residues long. With V trimmed by 0 bases and J by 5 bases, 10 bases remained unmatched. Germline assignment: CDR1 LGHNA and CDR2 YSLEER. CDR3 sequence (DNA): TGCGCCAGCAGCCAAGATACGGCGCAGGGGGCAAGAGATACGCAGTATTTT. Residues: CASSQDTAQGARDTQYF.

The rearrangement uses TRBV19 and TRBJ2-7; D not resolved. The CDR3 has 14 amino acids. Germline V CDR1 and CDR2: LNHDA, SQIVND (reference sequence). Trimming cost V 6 bases and J 1 base, with 13 bases left between them. This chain's CDR3 is CASSLLGESYEQYF. The CDR3 nucleotides read TGTGCCAGTAGCCTCTTAGGAGAATCCTACGAGCAGTACTTC. Looking up the rest from reference TRBV19 and TRBJ2-7 gives the full variable domain: DGGITQSPKYLFRKEGQNVTLSCEQNLNHDAMYWYRQDPGQGLRLIYYSQIVNDFQKGDIAEGYSVSREKKESFPLTVTSAQKNPTAFYLCASSLLGESYEQYFGPGTRLTVT.

The V and J genes are TRBV6-2 or TRBV6-3 and TRBJ2-1; 8 bases match TRBD2. Germline V CDR1 and CDR2: MNHEY, SVGEGT. This CDR3 is 15 amino acids long. The trim removed 3 bases at V and 3 bases at J, leaving 4 bases unmatched. The CDR3 loop is CASSYSGAIYNEQFF. CDR3 nucleotide sequence: TGTGCCAGCAGTTATAGCGGGGCCATCTACAATGAGCAGTTCTTC.